Below are 23 T cell receptor beta chains sequenced from a single sample in a study of identical twins. TCRdb recomputed calls from the 5' RACE reads with MiXCR, one row per CDR3 protein. The data show 400,000 to 550,000 distinct CDR3 sequences, 22% seen once. These same data were also listed under a study on T cells expressing NK-cell markers.

The sequencing input was CD4+ T cells sorted from blood. These receptors all come from a woman between 18 and 30 years old in good health.

This chain uses TRBV3-1 with TRBJ2-1; 10 bases align to TRBD2. This CDR3 contains 13 residues. V lost 6 bases, J lost 8 bases, and 4 bases stayed unmatched. CDR1 and CDR2 from the germline V gene are LGHDT and YNNKEL (reference sequence). As DNA, the CDR3 is TGTGCCAGCAGACCAGCGGGAGGGCATGAGCAGTTCTTC. Its protein is CASRPAGGHEQFF.

This clonotype was recorded a few times. V usage is TRBV20-1 and J usage is TRBJ1-2; 9 nucleotides match TRBD1. This CDR3 comprises 13 residues. The germline V gene has CDR1 DFQATT and CDR2 SNEGSKA (reference sequence). V was clipped by 6 bases and J by 5 bases; unmatched bases: 7. The CDR3 reads CSAHGTGSYGYTF. The CDR3 DNA sequence: TGCAGTGCCCACGGGACAGGGTCTTATGGCTACACCTTC.

The chain carries TRBV2 and TRBJ1-1; a weak D match, TRBD1 (6 bases). Germline V gene lookup returns CDR1 SNHLY and CDR2 FYNNEI. V lost 7 bases and J 0 bases, leaving 9 bases between the germline ends. This CDR3 has 13 residues. The CDR3, as DNA: TGTGCCAGCAACGACAGGCTGAACACTGAAGCTTTCTTT. Protein: CASNDRLNTEAFF.

The chain links TRBV27 to TRBJ2-1, with 12 bases matching TRBD2. CDR1 MNHEY and CDR2 SMNVEV come from the germline V gene (reference sequence). V gave up 4 bases and J gave up 7 bases; unmatched junction bases: 11. The CDR3 is 17 residues long. CDR3 in DNA: TGTGCCAGCAGTTCCTACCCGACTAGCGGGAGTACTAATGAGCAGTTCTTC. It encodes CASSSYPTSGSTNEQFF.

The table lists this clonotype with a few counts. V is TRBV4-3 and J is TRBJ2-4; 14 positions match TRBD2. The CDR3 sequence is 15 residues long. Germline CDR1 is LGHNA and CDR2 is YSLEER. The V segment lost 1 base and the J segment 7 bases; nucleotides outside the gene matches: 0. DNA for the CDR3: TGCGCCAGCAGCCAAGGGACTAGCGGGAGGAACATTCAGTACTTC. Protein sequence: CASSQGTSGRNIQYF.

The CDR3 reads CASSLTRSTDEQFF. The CDR3, as DNA: TGTGCCAGCAGCTTAACGCGGTCAACAGATGAGCAGTTCTTC. This sequence joins TRBV11-3 and TRBJ2-1; D is undetermined. V was clipped by 2 bases and J by 8 bases, with 13 bases between them. Looked up from germline, CDR1 is SGHNT and CDR2 is YENEEA. The CDR3 covers 14 residues.

The CDR3 DNA is TGCGCCAGCATCCAGGGGTATTCTAGCACAGATACGCAGTATTTT. It is translated as CASIQGYSSTDTQYF. The chain carries TRBV5-1 and TRBJ2-3, with D possibly TRBD1 on 6 matching bases. The V gene lost 6 bases and the J gene lost 0 bases, with 14 bases spanning the gap. The CDR3 consists of 15 residues. Germline CDR1 and CDR2: SGHRS and YFSETQ.

In this sample, this clonotype turned up many times. The gene calls are TRBV10-3 and TRBJ2-3; TRBD1 agrees at 7 bases. J gave up 4 bases and V 11 bases, and 6 bases lay outside the gene matches. Germline V gene lookup returns CDR1 ENHRY and CDR2 SYGVKD. The CDR3 loop spans 12 amino acids. This chain's CDR3 is CASRQGADTQYF. Here the CDR3 DNA reads TGTGCCTCAAGACAGGGCGCAGATACGCAGTATTTT.

The chain is built from TRBV18 and TRBJ2-6; D is unclear. Germline V CDR1 and CDR2: KGHSH, LQKENI. This CDR3 is built from 14 residues. The V end lost 3 bases, the J end lost 2 bases, and 5 bases lay between the germline ends. The CDR3 is CASSPSAGANVLTF. CDR3 bases: TGTGCCAGCTCACCCTCGGCTGGGGCCAACGTCCTGACTTTC.

This clonotype was counted between two and nine times. The chain links TRBV11-2 to TRBJ2-7; 7 bases align to TRBD1. CDR1 and CDR2 from the germline V gene are SGHAT and FQNNGV. There are 20 residues in the CDR3. With 5 bases clipped from V and 6 bases from J, the junction kept 28 bases outside the gene matches. The CDR3 sequence is CASSGRRGTDGSLQYGEQYF. The DNA for the CDR3 is TGTGCCAGCAGCGGACGACGAGGGACAGATGGGTCCTTACAATATGGCGAGCAGTACTTC.

The chain has TRBV27 and TRBJ1-1; no clear D gene. Per germline, CDR1 MNHEY and CDR2 SMNVEV (reference sequence). The CDR3 runs 14 residues. Trimming cost V 6 bases and J 4 bases, with 15 bases left between them. This CDR3 reads CASSSLERGTEAFF. The CDR3 DNA follows: TGTGCCAGCAGCTCACTCGAACGGGGCACTGAAGCTTTCTTT.

This chain connects TRBV19 to TRBJ2-1, with 8 bases that match TRBD2. The germline gives CDR1 LNHDA, CDR2 SQIVND (reference sequence). Trimming cost V 1 base and J 5 bases; bases outside gene matches: 10. CDR3 length equals 17 residues. The CDR3 loop reads CASSIALSGSLDNEQFF. Written as DNA, the CDR3 is TGTGCCAGTAGTATAGCCCTCAGCGGGAGTCTGGACAATGAGCAGTTCTTC.

This rearrangement joins TRBV7-2 to TRBJ2-5; tentatively, D is TRBD2 (5 bases). This CDR3 is built from 14 residues. Trimming shortened V by 0 bases and J by 2 bases, and 7 bases separated the two germline ends. Germline V CDR1 and CDR2: SGHTA, FQGNSA. This chain's CDR3 is CASSLATRQETQYF. CDR3 nucleotide sequence: TGTGCCAGCAGCTTAGCAACTAGACAAGAGACCCAGTACTTC.

J is TRBJ2-7 and V is TRBV7-6, with 7 positions matching TRBD1. The CDR3 contains 13 residues. Trimming removed 5 bases from V and 3 bases from J; junction bases left unmatched: 4. Germline CDR1 and CDR2: SGHVS and FNYEAQ. The CDR3 reads CASSATGVYEQYF. For the CDR3, the DNA is TGTGCCAGCAGCGCTACAGGGGTCTACGAGCAGTACTTC. Variable domain in full (rest from reference TRBV7-6 and TRBJ2-7): GAGVSQSPRYKVTKRGQDVALRCDPISGHVSLYWYRQALGQGPEFLTYFNYEAQQDKSGLPNDRFSAERPEGSISTLTIQRTEQRDSAMYRCASSATGVYEQYFGPGTRLTVT.

The chain carries TRBV11-3 and TRBJ1-1; D might be TRBD1 (5 bases). Deletions cut 5 bases from V and 3 bases from J, with 16 bases between. The CDR3 contains 15 residues. The germline CDR1 and CDR2 sequences are SGHNT and YENEEA. This CDR3 is CASSATGEEDTEAFF. The CDR3 coding sequence is TGTGCCAGCAGCGCGACGGGGGAAGAGGACACTGAAGCTTTCTTT.

The J gene is TRBJ2-1, the V gene TRBV6-6, with 8 bases matching TRBD2. V trimming: 6 bases; J trimming: 9 bases; junction bases outside the gene matches: 1. Germline V gene sequence: CDR1 MNHNY, CDR2 SVGAGI (reference sequence). This CDR3 comprises 11 residues. CDR3 sequence: CASRTSGEQFF. CDR3 DNA: TGTGCCAGCAGAACTAGCGGTGAGCAGTTCTTC.

This clonotype appeared a few times. The chain recombines TRBV4-2 with TRBJ2-6; TRBD1 aligns across 7 bases. Per the germline V gene, CDR1 is LGHNA and CDR2 is YNFKEQ. The J segment lost 3 bases and the V segment lost 4 bases, leaving 12 bases of the junction unmatched. The CDR3 sequence is 18 residues long. The CDR3 here is CASSRMTGPTYGANVLTF. The CDR3 bases are TGTGCCAGCAGCCGGATGACAGGGCCCACTTATGGGGCCAACGTCCTGACTTTC.

CDR3 sequence reads: CASSPRDRGHGYTF. The CDR3 region has the DNA TGTGCCAGCAGTCCGCGGGACAGGGGCCATGGCTACACCTTC. The chain is built from TRBV27 and TRBJ1-2; 10 bases are shared with TRBD1. Trimming removed 5 bases from V and 6 bases from J; junction bases left unmatched: 6. Germline assignment: CDR1 MNHEY and CDR2 SMNVEV (reference sequence). The CDR3 covers 14 residues.

This clonotype turned up a few times. The chain carries TRBV20-1 and TRBJ2-6; D may match TRBD1 or TRBD2 (5 bases each). Germline loops: CDR1 DFQATT, CDR2 SNEGSKA (reference sequence). CDR3 length: 16 residues. V was trimmed by 3 bases and J by 3 bases, leaving 15 bases between them. In nucleotides, the CDR3 is TGCAGTGCTAGCCTACGGGGCGCAGGTGGGGCCAACGTCCTGACTTTC. Translating gives CSASLRGAGGANVLTF.

This clonotype was observed a few times. The chain carries TRBV10-3 and TRBJ2-1; the D is unclear. The CDR3 sequence is 13 residues long. V dropped 0 bases and J dropped 6 bases, with 6 bases sitting between them. Germline assignment: CDR1 ENHRY and CDR2 SYGVKD. The CDR3 is CAISESPSNEQFF. CDR3 coding DNA: TGTGCCATCAGTGAGTCACCAAGCAATGAGCAGTTCTTC.

The chain carries TRBV12-3 or TRBV12-4 and TRBJ1-1; D uncertain. Trimming shortened V by 3 bases and J by 8 bases, and 16 bases separated the two germline ends. The CDR3 runs 14 residues. CDR3 loop: CASSLSGGYIEAFF. The CDR3 DNA reads TGTGCCAGCAGTTTGAGCGGAGGCTATATAGAAGCTTTCTTT.

In the case of this clonotype: A read error is possible here, since a much larger clone lies one base away. The chain recombines TRBV11-1 with TRBJ2-2; D unclear. This CDR3 has 14 amino acids. Germline CDR1 reads SGHAT; CDR2 reads FQDESV (reference sequence). The V end lost 3 bases, the J end lost 5 bases, and 10 bases lay between the germline ends. The CDR3 loop is CASSLSAGTGELFF. CDR3 DNA sequence: TGTGCCAGCAGCTTGAGCGCTGGAACCGGGGAGCTGTTTTTT.

This chain links TRBV12-3 or TRBV12-4 with TRBJ1-5; 7 bases map to TRBD1. Losses at the gene ends were 5 bases for V and 5 bases for J; bases not matched to a gene: 9. The CDR3 loop spans 15 amino acids. DNA for the CDR3: TGTGCCAGCAGTCCCGGACAGGTACCGGATCAGCCCCAGCATTTT. This codes for CASSPGQVPDQPQHF.